The rows below give T cell receptor beta chains drawn from one sample of a study of T cell responses to AZD1222 COVID-19 vaccine. Repertoires were generated with immunoSEQ multiplex PCR, while TCRdb's copy carries only in-frame clones and drops some. Among 120,000 to 150,000 clones, about 92% were seen once, and the ten largest hold under 2%. Specimen: peripheral blood, collected on day 0 of AZD1222 vaccination. The receptors stem from an adult in good health. CDR3s include the opening cysteine and the closing phenylalanine or tryptophan. The D gene is left open where the match is weak. Size tells how often a clone was seen (once, few, many) or the class of an expanded clone, and some rows leave it out.

V gene: TRBV6-5
J gene: TRBJ1-2
D gene: TRBD1
clone size: .
CDR3 protein: CASSWDRVWSGYTF
CDR3 DNA: TGTGCCAGCAGTTGGGACAGGGTTTGGTCTGGCTACACCTTC

V gene: TRBV7-2
J gene: TRBJ2-5
D gene: TRBD2
clone size: .
CDR3 protein: CASSPGLAGIETQYF
CDR3 DNA: TGTGCCAGCAGCCCAGGACTAGCGGGGATAGAGACCCAGTACTTC

V gene: TRBV27
J gene: TRBJ1-6
D gene: .
clone size: .
CDR3 protein: CASSPHLRRGSPLHF
CDR3 DNA: TGTGCCAGCAGTCCACACCTGAGGCGGGGTTCACCCCTCCACTTT

V gene: TRBV6-1
J gene: TRBJ1-2
D gene: .
clone size: .
CDR3 protein: CASSEPGYGYTF
CDR3 DNA: TGTGCCAGCAGTGAACCGGGGTATGGCTACACCTTC

V gene: TRBV27
J gene: TRBJ1-1
D gene: .
clone size: .
CDR3 protein: CASSLRQTNTEAFF
CDR3 DNA: TGTGCCAGCAGTTTACGGCAGACGAACACTGAAGCTTTCTTT

V gene: TRBV12-5
J gene: TRBJ1-6
D gene: .
clone size: .
CDR3 protein: CASGSRMNSPLHF
CDR3 DNA: TGTGCTAGTGGTTCAAGGATGAATTCACCCCTCCACTTT

V gene: TRBV7-2
J gene: TRBJ1-2
D gene: TRBD1
clone size: .
CDR3 protein: CASSLSSGQLYGYTF
CDR3 DNA: TGTGCCAGCAGCTTATCATCGGGACAGTTATATGGCTACACCTTC

V gene: TRBV2
J gene: TRBJ1-1
D gene: .
clone size: .
CDR3 protein: CASGGYTEAFF
CDR3 DNA: TGTGCCAGTGGGGGGTACACTGAAGCTTTCTTT

V gene: TRBV28
J gene: TRBJ2-7
D gene: .
clone size: .
CDR3 protein: CASRRGGGPTYEQYF
CDR3 DNA: TGTGCCAGCAGGAGAGGAGGGGGTCCTACCTACGAGCAGTACTTC

V gene: TRBV5-6
J gene: TRBJ2-1
D gene: .
clone size: .
CDR3 protein: CASSLGTYIGSYNEQFF
CDR3 DNA: TGTGCCAGCAGCTTGGGGACTTACATCGGCTCCTACAATGAGCAGTTCTTC

V gene: TRBV5-4
J gene: TRBJ1-1
D gene: TRBD1
clone size: .
CDR3 protein: CASSSMTGRNTEAFF
CDR3 DNA: TGTGCCAGCAGCTCCATGACAGGGCGAAACACTGAAGCTTTCTTT

V gene: TRBV7-2
J gene: TRBJ2-5
D gene: .
clone size: once
CDR3 protein: CASSLPGRRDGETQYF
CDR3 DNA: TGTGCCAGCAGCTTACCGGGACGGAGGGATGGAGAGACCCAGTACTTC

V gene: TRBV29-1
J gene: TRBJ2-7
D gene: .
clone size: .
CDR3 protein: CSAQGQSYEQYF
CDR3 DNA: TGCAGCGCCCAAGGACAGTCCTACGAGCAGTACTTC

V gene: TRBV19
J gene: TRBJ2-1
D gene: TRBD1
clone size: .
CDR3 protein: CASSSDRGSYNEQFF
CDR3 DNA: TGTGCCAGTAGTTCGGACAGGGGGTCCTACAATGAGCAGTTCTTC

V gene: TRBV2
J gene: TRBJ1-3
D gene: .
clone size: .
CDR3 protein: CASSASNSGNTIYF
CDR3 DNA: TGTGCCAGCAGTGCTTCTAACTCTGGAAACACCATATATTTT

V gene: TRBV19
J gene: TRBJ2-3
D gene: .
clone size: .
CDR3 protein: CASSIGGTTDTQYF
CDR3 DNA: TGTGCCAGTAGTATAGGGGGGACTACAGATACGCAGTATTTT

V gene: TRBV5-1
J gene: TRBJ2-1
D gene: TRBD1
clone size: once
CDR3 protein: CASNYRGQGSNEQFF
CDR3 DNA: TGCGCCAGCAACTATCGGGGACAGGGGAGTAATGAGCAGTTCTTC

V gene: TRBV30
J gene: TRBJ2-6
D gene: .
clone size: .
CDR3 protein: CAWSDQWLSAGANVLTF
CDR3 DNA: TGTGCCTGGAGCGATCAGTGGCTCTCGGCTGGGGCCAACGTCCTGACTTTC

V gene: TRBV7-6
J gene: TRBJ1-4
D gene: .
clone size: .
CDR3 protein: CASSRTANNEKLFF
CDR3 DNA: TGTGCCAGCAGCCGGACAGCCAATAATGAAAAACTGTTTTTT

V gene: TRBV15
J gene: TRBJ2-4
D gene: .
clone size: .
CDR3 protein: CATSRDGSGISKNIQYF
CDR3 DNA: TGTGCCACCAGCAGAGATGGCTCAGGAATATCTAAAAACATTCAGTACTTC

V gene: TRBV27
J gene: TRBJ2-5
D gene: TRBD1
clone size: .
CDR3 protein: CASSQDRGETQYF
CDR3 DNA: TGTGCCAGCAGTCAGGACAGGGGCGAGACCCAGTACTTC

V gene: TRBV27
J gene: TRBJ1-1
D gene: .
clone size: .
CDR3 protein: CASASAHRGVDEAFF
CDR3 DNA: TGTGCCAGCGCCAGCGCCCACCGCGGGGTCGATGAAGCTTTCTTT

V gene: TRBV12-3/TRBV12-4
J gene: TRBJ1-5
D gene: .
clone size: .
CDR3 protein: CASSFVSNQPQHF
CDR3 DNA: TGTGCCAGCAGTTTCGTTAGCAATCAGCCCCAGCATTTT

V gene: TRBV9
J gene: TRBJ1-1
D gene: .
clone size: .
CDR3 protein: CASSVGKAPQKAFF
CDR3 DNA: TGTGCCAGCAGCGTAGGAAAGGCGCCGCAAAAAGCTTTCTTT